This T cell receptor (beta chain) was observed in a study of synovial regulatory T cells in juvenile arthritis. At the level of the study: Over five patients were on methotrexate and a few were untreated. Points from the study as a whole: Blood Treg cells that were inflammation-associated showed lower TCR diversity than other blood Treg cells. Synovial Tregs shared more CDR3 sequences with iaTregs than other blood Tregs.

Profiling relied on immunoSEQ multiplex PCR, and the TCRdb table lists in-frame clones only, not all of them. The sample totals about 6,900 clones. Donors were roughly eleven juvenile idiopathic arthritis patients with active disease, 3 polyarticular and 8 oligoarticular. As to this clone: Its specificity is unknown.

The CDR3 sequence is 16 residues long. This entry has no DNA. The germline V gene has CDR1 SNHLY and CDR2 FYNNEI. This TCR came from a donor between 2 and 29 years old with juvenile idiopathic arthritis. Sequencing was performed on Treg cells from blood. Subset noted: remaining (HLA-DR-negative) circulating blood Treg cells. The chain couples TRBV2 to TRBJ2-7. The CDR3 spells CASSARRSSSSYEQYF.